The sequence of this T cell receptor (beta chain) was determined in a study of Ad26.COV2.S vaccination and SARS-CoV-2 variants. Notes on the study in general: Placebo recipients and vaccine recipients were similar in non-spike TCR breadth. Spike-specific TCR breadth was greater after Ad26.COV2.S than placebo.

V lost 2 bases and J lost 0, with 14 bases in between. Germline loops: CDR1 WNHNN, CDR2 SYGVQD (reference sequence). This CDR3 region has 17 residues. Described treatment: some 20 received Ad26.COV2.S at low or high dose, single or two shots; about 5 received placebo; per-sample allocation not given. Sampling occurred on day 63 after the first vaccine or placebo injection. Sequencing was performed with immunoSEQ multiplex PCR; in TCRdb, only in-frame clones are kept and a portion is missing. The sample holds 350,000 to 550,000 clones; 80% to 90% are singletons and the top ten take 2.5%. This clone occurred a few times. The antigen remains undetermined.

J is TRBJ1-3 and V is TRBV10-1, with unresolved D. The source material was peripheral blood, sampled in a trial of Ad26.COV2.S vaccine versus placebo. This clonotype was sampled from a person between 18 and 59 years old who received the Ad26.COV2.S COVID-19 vaccine or a placebo. The CDR3 DNA is TGCGCCAGCAGTGAGAAGTGGGCGGCTTACTCTGGAAACACCATATATTTT. It codes for CASSEKWAAYSGNTIYF.